The clone carrying this T cell receptor (beta chain) has a count of ten or more. The target antigen is unknown. This entry belongs to a study of CD8 T cells in ankylosing spondylitis. CDR3 length equals 16 residues. The germline V gene has CDR1 DFQATT and CDR2 SNEGSKA (reference sequence). J gave up 3 bases and V 1 base, and 9 bases lay outside the gene matches. MiXCR, run by TCRdb on the 5' RACE reads, gives a single entry per CDR3 protein. The sample yields about 240,000 distinct CDR3 sequences, 8% to 9.5% seen once. Whole-study findings and limits: Prior work had noted some motif variants in reactive arthritis blood and synovial fluid. Enrichment of disease-linked clones was reportedly significant in matched ankylosing spondylitis synovial fluid.

The TCR comes from a male donor with ankylosing spondylitis or in good health (not recorded which). The chain links TRBV20-1 to TRBJ2-1; 7 bases agree with TRBD1. Sequenced sample: blood, either unsorted or a sorted T cell fraction (not recorded which). CDR3 sequence reads: CSARAPTGFVYNEQFF. The CDR3 DNA follows: TGCAGTGCTAGAGCTCCGACAGGGTTCGTCTACAATGAGCAGTTCTTC.